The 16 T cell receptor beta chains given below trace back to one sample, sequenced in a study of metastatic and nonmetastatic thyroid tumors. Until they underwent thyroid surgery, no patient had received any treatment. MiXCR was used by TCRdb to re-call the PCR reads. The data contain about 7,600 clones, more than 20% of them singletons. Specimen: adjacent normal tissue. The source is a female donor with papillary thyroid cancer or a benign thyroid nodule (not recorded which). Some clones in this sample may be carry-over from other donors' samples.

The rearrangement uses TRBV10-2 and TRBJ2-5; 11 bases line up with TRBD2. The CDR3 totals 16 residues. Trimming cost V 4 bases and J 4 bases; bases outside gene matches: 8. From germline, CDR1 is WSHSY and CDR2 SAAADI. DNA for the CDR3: TGCGCCAGCAGTGGGTACGACCTAGCGGGGGGAGAGACCCAGTACTTC. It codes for CASSGYDLAGGETQYF.

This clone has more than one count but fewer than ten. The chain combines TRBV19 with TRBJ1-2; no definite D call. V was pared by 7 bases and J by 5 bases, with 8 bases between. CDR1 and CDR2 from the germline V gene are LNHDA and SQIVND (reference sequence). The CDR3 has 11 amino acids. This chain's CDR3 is CASTPGYGYTF. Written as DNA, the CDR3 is TGTGCCAGTACGCCCGGTTATGGCTACACCTTC.

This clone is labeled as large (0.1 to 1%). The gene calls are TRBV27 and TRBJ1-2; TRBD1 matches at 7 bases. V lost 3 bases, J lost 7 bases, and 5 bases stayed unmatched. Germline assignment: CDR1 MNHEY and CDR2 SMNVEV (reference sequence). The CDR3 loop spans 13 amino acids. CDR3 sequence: CASSFDRAGGYTF. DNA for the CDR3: TGTGCCAGCAGTTTCGACAGGGCTGGTGGCTACACCTTC.

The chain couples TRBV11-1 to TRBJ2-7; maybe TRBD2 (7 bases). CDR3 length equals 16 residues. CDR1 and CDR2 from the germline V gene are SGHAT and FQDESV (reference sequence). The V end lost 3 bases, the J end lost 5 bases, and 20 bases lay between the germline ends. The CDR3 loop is CASSLGSAGAGDEQYF. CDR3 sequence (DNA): TGTGCCAGCAGCTTGGGCTCGGCGGGAGCAGGGGACGAGCAGTACTTC. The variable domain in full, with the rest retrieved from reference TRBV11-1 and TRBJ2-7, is EAEVAQSPRYKITEKSQAVAFWCDPISGHATLYWYRQILGQGPELLVQFQDESVVDDSQLPKDRFSAERLKGVDSTLKIQPAELGDSAMYLCASSLGSAGAGDEQYFGPGTRLTVT.

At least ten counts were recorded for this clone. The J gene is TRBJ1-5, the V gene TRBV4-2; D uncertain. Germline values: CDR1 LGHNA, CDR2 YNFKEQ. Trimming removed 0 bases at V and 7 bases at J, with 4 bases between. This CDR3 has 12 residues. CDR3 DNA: TGTGCCAGCAGCCAAGATACGCAGCCCCAGCATTTT. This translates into CASSQDTQPQHF.

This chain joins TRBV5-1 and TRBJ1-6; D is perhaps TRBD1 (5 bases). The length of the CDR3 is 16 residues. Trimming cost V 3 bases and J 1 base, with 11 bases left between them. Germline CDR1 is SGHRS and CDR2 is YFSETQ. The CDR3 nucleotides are TGCGCCAGCAGCTCCGACGGGGGGTCCTATAATTCACCCCTCCACTTT. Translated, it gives CASSSDGGSYNSPLHF.

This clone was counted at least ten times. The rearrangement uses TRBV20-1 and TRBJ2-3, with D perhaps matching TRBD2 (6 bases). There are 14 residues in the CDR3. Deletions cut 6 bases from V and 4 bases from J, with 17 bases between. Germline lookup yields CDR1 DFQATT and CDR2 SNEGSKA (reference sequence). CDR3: CSAYSSASADTQYF. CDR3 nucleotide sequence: TGCAGTGCCTATTCTAGCGCGAGCGCAGATACGCAGTATTTT.

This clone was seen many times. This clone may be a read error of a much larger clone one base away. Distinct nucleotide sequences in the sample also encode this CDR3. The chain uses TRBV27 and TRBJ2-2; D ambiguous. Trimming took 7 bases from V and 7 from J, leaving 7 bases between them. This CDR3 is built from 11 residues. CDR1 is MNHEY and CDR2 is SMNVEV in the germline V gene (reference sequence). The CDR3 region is CASMGSGELFF. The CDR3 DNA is TGTGCCAGCATGGGAAGCGGGGAGCTGTTTTTT.

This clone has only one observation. The CDR3 nucleotides read TGCAGTGCCGAGAGGGGCGACAGAGACGAGCAGTACTTC. Amino acid sequence: CSAERGDRDEQYF. This sequence joins TRBV20-1 and TRBJ2-7; D possibly matches TRBD1 or TRBD2 (5 bases each). V was clipped by 6 bases and J by 5 bases, with 17 bases between them. The germline CDR1 and CDR2 sequences are DFQATT and SNEGSKA (reference sequence). The CDR3 is made up of 13 amino acids.

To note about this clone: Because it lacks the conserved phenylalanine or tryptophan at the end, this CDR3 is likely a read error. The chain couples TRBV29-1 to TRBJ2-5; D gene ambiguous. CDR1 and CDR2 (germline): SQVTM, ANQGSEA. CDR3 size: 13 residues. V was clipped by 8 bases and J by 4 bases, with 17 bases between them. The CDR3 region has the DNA TGCAGCTTACAAGGTATCGACTCAGAGACCCAGTACCTC. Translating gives CSLQGIDSETQYL.

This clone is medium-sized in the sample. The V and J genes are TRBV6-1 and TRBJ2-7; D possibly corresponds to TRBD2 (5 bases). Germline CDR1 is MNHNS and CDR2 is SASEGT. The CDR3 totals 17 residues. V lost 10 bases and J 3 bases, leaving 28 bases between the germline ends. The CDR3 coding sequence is TGTGCCACCGAGAGCCAGCGGTCCAGTGTCGATTACTACGAGCAGTACGTC. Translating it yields CATESQRSSVDYYEQYV.

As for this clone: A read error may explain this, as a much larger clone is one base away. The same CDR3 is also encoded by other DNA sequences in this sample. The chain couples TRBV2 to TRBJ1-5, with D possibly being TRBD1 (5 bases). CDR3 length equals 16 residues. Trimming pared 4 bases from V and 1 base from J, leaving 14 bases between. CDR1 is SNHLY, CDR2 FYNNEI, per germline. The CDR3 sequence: CASSGGWGVSNQPQHF. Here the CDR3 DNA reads TGTGCCAGCAGTGGTGGGTGGGGGGTGAGCAATCAGCCCCAGCATTTT.

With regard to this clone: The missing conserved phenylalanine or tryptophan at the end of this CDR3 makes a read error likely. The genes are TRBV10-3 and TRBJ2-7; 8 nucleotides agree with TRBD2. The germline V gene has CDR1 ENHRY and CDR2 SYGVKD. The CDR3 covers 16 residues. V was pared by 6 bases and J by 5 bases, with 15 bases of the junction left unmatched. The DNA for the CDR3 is TGTGCCATCAGCAGTCCAGGACTGGCGGGAGGAAACGAGCAGTACTTA. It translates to CAISSPGLAGGNEQYL.

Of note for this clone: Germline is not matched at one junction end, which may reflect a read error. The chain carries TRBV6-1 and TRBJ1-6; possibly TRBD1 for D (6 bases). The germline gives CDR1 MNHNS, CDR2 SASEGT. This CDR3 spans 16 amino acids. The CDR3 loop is CASSVTGTWCSSPLHF. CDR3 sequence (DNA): TGTGCCAGCAGTGTAACCGGGACATGGTGTAGTTCACCCCTCCATTTT.

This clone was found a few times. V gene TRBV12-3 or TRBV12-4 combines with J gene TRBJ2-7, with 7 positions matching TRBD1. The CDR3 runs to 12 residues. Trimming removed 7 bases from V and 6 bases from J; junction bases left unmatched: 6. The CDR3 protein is CASTLGGGEQYF. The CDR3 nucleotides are TGTGCCAGCACTCTAGGGGGCGGCGAGCAGTACTTC.

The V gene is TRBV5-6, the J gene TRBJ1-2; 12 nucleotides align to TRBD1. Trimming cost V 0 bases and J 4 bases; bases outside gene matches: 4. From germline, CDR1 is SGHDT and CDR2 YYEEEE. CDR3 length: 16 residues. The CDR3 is CASSLAGQGALYGYTF. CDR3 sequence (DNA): TGTGCCAGCAGCTTGGCGGGACAGGGGGCCCTCTATGGCTACACCTTC.